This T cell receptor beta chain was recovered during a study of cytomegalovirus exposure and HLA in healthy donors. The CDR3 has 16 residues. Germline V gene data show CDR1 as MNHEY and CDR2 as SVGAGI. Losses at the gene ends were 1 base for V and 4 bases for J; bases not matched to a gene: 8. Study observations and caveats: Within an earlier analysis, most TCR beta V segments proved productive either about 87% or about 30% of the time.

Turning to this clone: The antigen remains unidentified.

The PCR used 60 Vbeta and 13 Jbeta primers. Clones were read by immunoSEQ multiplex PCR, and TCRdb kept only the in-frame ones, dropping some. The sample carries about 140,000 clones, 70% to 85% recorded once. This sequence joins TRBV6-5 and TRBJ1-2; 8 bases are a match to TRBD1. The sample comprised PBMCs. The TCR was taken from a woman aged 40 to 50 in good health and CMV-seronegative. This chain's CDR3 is CASSYYHAGGGYGYTF. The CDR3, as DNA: TGTGCCAGCAGTTACTACCACGCAGGGGGCGGCTATGGCTACACCTTC.